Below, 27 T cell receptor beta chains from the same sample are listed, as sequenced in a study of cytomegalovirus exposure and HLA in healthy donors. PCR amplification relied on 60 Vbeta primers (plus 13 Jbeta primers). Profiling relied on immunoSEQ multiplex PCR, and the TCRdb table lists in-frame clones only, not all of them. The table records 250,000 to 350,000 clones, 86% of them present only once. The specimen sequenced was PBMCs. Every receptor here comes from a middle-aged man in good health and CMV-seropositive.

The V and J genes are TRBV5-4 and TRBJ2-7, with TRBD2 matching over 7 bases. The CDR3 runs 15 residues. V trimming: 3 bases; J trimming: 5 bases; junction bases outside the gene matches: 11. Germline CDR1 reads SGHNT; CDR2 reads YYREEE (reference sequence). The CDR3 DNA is TGTGCCAGCAGCTCCCTCCGGGAGGCCCCCCACGAGCAGTACTTC. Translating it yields CASSSLREAPHEQYF.

CDR3 DNA: TGTGCCAGCAGCTTAACAGGGGTTCGGGGGGCCAACGTCCTGACTTTC. As protein: CASSLTGVRGANVLTF. The genes are TRBV7-3 and TRBJ2-6; possible D gene TRBD1, 5 bases. V lost 0 bases and J lost 4, with 10 bases in between. The CDR3 is made up of 16 amino acids. Germline V CDR1 and CDR2: SGHTA, FQGTGA. The entire variable domain, with the rest obtained from reference TRBV7-3 and TRBJ2-6, is as follows: GAGVSQTPSNKVTEKGKYVELRCDPISGHTALYWYRQSLGQGPEFLIYFQGTGAADDSGLPNDRFFAVRPEGSVSTLKIQRTERGDSAVYLCASSLTGVRGANVLTFGAGSRLTVL.

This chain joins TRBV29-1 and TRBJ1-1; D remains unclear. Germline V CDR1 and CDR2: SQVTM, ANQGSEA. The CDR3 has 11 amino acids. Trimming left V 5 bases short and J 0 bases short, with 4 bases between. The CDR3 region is CSVFLNTEAFF. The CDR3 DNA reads TGCAGCGTTTTCTTGAACACTGAAGCTTTCTTT.

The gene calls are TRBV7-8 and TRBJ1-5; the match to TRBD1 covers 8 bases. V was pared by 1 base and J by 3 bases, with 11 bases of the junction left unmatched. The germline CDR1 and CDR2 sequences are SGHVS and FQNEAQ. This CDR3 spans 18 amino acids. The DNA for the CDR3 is TGTGCCAGCAGCTTAGACCGGGACAGGCCCCTGGACAATCAGCCCCAGCATTTT. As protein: CASSLDRDRPLDNQPQHF.

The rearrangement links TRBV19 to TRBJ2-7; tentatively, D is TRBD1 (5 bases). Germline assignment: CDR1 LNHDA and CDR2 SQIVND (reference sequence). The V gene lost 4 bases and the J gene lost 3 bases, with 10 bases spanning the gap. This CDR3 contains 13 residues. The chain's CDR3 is CASSTGRGYEQYF. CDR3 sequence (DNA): TGTGCCAGTAGTACAGGGCGAGGCTACGAGCAGTACTTC.

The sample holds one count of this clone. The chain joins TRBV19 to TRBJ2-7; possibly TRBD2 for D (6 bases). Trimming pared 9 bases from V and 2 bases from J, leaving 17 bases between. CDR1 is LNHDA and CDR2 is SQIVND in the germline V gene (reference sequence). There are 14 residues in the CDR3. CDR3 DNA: TGTGCCAGCTCGGCGGGACCCCCTCCCTACGAGCAGTACTTC. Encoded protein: CASSAGPPPYEQYF.

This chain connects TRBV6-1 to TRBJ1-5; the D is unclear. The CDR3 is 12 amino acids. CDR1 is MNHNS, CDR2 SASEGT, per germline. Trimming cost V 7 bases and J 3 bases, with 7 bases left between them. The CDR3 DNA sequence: TGTGCCAGCACACAGCACAATCAGCCCCAGCATTTT. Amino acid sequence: CASTQHNQPQHF.

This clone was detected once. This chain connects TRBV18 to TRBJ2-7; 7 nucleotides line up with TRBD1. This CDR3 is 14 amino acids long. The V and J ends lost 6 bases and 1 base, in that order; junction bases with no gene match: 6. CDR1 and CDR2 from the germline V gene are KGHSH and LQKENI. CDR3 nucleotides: TGTGCCAGCTCCCGACCGGGACAGTCCTACGAGCAGTACTTC. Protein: CASSRPGQSYEQYF.

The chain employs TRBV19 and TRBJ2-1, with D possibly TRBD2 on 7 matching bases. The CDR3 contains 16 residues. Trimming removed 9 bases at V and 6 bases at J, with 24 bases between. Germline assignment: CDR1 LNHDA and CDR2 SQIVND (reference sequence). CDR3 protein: CASDSRGGEGPNEQFF. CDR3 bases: TGTGCCAGCGATAGTAGGGGGGGTGAGGGGCCCAATGAGCAGTTCTTC.

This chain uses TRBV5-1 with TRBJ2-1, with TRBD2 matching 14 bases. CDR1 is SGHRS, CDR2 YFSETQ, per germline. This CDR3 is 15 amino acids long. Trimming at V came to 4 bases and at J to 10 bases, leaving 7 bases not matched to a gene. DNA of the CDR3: TGCGCCAGCAGCCCAGGACTAGCGGGAGGACCCGAGCAGTTCTTC. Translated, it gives CASSPGLAGGPEQFF.

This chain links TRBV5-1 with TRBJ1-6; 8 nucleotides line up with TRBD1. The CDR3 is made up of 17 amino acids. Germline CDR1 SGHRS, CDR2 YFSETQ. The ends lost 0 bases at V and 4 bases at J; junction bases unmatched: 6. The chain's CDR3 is CASSLEPGGGYNSPLHF. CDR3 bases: TGCGCCAGCAGCTTGGAACCAGGGGGCGGATATAATTCACCCCTCCACTTT.

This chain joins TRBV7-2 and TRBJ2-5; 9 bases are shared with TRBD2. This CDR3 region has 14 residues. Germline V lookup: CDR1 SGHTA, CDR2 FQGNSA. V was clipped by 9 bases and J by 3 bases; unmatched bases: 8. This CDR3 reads CASTASGVKETQYF. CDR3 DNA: TGTGCCAGTACGGCTAGCGGGGTCAAAGAGACCCAGTACTTC.

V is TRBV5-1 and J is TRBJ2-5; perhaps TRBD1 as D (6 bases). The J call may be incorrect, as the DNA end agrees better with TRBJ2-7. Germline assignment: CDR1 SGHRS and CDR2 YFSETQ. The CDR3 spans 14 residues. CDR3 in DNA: TGCGCCAGCAGCTCAAGGACAGCGAACTACGAGCAGTACTTC. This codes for CASSSRTANYEQYF.

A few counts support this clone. The CDR3 nucleotides are TGTGCCAGCAGTTACGGGACTAGCGGGCGGTACGAGCAGTACTTC. The encoded protein is CASSYGTSGRYEQYF. V and J are TRBV6-6 and TRBJ2-7; the match to TRBD2 covers 12 bases. The V and J ends lost 2 bases and 4 bases, in that order; junction bases with no gene match: 3. The CDR3 contains 15 residues. Germline V gene lookup returns CDR1 MNHNY and CDR2 SVGAGI (reference sequence).

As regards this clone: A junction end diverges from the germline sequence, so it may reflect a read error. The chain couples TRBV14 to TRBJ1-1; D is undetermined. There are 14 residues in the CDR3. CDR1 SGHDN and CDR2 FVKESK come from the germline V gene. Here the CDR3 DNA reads TGTGCCAGCAGCCAAGATTTAGTGGAACGGACGGGAATCTTT. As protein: CASSQDLVERTGIF.

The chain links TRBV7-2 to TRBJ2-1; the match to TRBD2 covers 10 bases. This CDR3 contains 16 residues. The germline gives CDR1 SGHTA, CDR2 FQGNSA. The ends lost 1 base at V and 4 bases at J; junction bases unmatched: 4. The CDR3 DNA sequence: TGTGCCAGCAGCTTAGTGACTAGCGGGCTATACAATGAGCAGTTCTTC. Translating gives CASSLVTSGLYNEQFF.

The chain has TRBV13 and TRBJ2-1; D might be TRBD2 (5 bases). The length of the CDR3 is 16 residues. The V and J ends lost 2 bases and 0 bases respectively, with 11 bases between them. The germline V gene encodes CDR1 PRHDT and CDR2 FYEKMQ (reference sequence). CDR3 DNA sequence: TGTGCCAGCAGCTTATCTCCGGGGAGCTCCTACAATGAGCAGTTCTTC. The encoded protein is CASSLSPGSSYNEQFF. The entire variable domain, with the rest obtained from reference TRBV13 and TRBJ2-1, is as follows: AAGVIQSPRHLIKEKRETATLKCYPIPRHDTVYWYQQGPGQDPQFLISFYEKMQSDKGSIPDRFSAQQFSDYHSELNMSSLELGDSALYFCASSLSPGSSYNEQFFGPGTRLTVL.

The CDR3 sequence: CASSVLFGGNEQFF. The CDR3 DNA reads TGTGCCAGCAGCGTTCTTTTCGGAGGGAATGAGCAGTTCTTC. This chain connects TRBV9 to TRBJ2-1; weak D call: TRBD2 (6 bases). The CDR3 totals 14 residues. CDR1 SGDLS and CDR2 YYNGEE come from the germline V gene. Trimming cost V 2 bases and J 7 bases, with 13 bases left between them. The variable domain in full, completed from reference TRBV9 and TRBJ2-1, reads DSGVTQTPKHLITATGQRVTLRCSPRSGDLSVYWYQQSLDQGLQFLIQYYNGEERAKGNILERFSAQQFPDLHSELNLSSLELGDSALYFCASSVLFGGNEQFFGPGTRLTVL.

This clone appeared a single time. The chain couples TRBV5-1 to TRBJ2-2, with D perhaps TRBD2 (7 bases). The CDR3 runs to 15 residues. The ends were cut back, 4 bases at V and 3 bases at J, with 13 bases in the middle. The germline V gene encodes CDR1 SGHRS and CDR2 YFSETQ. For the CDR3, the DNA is TGCGCCAGCAGCCCACGGGGGGCGCACACCGGGGAGCTGTTTTTT. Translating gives CASSPRGAHTGELFF.

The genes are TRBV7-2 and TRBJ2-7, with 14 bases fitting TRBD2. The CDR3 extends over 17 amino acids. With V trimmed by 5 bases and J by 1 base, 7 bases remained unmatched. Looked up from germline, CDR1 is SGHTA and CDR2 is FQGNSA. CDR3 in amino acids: CASSPTSGRAISYEQYF. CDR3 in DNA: TGTGCCAGCAGCCCGACTAGCGGGAGGGCCATATCCTACGAGCAGTACTTC. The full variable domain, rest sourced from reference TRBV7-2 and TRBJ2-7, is GAGVSQSPSNKVTEKGKDVELRCDPISGHTALYWYRQSLGQGLEFLIYFQGNSAPDKSGLPSDRFSAERTGGSVSTLTIQRTQQEDSAVYLCASSPTSGRAISYEQYFGPGTRLTVT.

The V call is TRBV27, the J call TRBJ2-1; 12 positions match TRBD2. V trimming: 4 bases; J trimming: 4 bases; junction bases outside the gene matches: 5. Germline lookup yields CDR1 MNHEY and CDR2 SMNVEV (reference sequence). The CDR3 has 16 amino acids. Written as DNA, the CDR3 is TGTGCCAGCAGTTCTCTAGCGGGAGGGATATACAATGAGCAGTTCTTC. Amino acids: CASSSLAGGIYNEQFF.

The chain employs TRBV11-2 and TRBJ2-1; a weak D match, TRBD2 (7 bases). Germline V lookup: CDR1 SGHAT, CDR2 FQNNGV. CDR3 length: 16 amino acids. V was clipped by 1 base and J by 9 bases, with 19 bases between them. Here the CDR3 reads CASSLVGGPYNGEQFF. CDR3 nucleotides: TGTGCCAGCAGCTTAGTCGGGGGGCCCTATAACGGTGAGCAGTTCTTC.

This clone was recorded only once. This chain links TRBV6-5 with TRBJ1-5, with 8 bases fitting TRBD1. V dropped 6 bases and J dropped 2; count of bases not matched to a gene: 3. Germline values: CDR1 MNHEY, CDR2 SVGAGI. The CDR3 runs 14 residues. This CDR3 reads CASRMTGGNQPQHF. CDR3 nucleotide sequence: TGTGCCAGCAGGATGACAGGGGGCAATCAGCCCCAGCATTTT.

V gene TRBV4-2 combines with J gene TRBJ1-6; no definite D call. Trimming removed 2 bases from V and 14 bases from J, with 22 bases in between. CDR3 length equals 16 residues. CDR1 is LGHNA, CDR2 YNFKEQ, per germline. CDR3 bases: TGTGCCAGCAGCCAATACATCGAGGTTCTCGAATGGACCCTCCACTTT. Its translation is CASSQYIEVLEWTLHF.

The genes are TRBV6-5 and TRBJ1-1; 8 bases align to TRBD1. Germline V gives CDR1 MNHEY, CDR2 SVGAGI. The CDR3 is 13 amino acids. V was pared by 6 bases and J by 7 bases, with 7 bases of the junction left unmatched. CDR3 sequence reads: CASRGDRRNEAFF. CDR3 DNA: TGTGCCAGCAGGGGGGACAGGAGGAATGAAGCTTTCTTT.

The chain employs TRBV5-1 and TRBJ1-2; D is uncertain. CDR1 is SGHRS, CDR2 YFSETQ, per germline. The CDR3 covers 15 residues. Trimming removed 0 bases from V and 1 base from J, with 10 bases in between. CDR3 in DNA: TGCGCCAGCAGCTTGGACGGTCGACTTAACTATGGCTACACCTTC. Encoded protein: CASSLDGRLNYGYTF.

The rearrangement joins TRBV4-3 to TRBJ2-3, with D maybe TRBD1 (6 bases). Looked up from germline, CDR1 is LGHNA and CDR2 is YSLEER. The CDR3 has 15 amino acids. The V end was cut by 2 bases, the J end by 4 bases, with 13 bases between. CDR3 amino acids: CASSQRGRQADTQYF. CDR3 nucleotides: TGCGCCAGCAGCCAACGGGGTAGACAGGCAGATACGCAGTATTTT.